This is a list of T cell receptor beta chains from one sample in a study of cytomegalovirus exposure and HLA in healthy donors. Measured with immunoSEQ multiplex PCR; TCRdb has only the in-frame clones, and not every one. Of some 130,000 clones in the sample, 77% were seen once. Source material: PBMCs. The receptors come from a male donor in good health and CMV-seropositive. The CDR3 runs from the conserved cysteine through the conserved F or W. Each record gives: clone size, V gene, J gene, CDR3 protein. Part of the rows lack a size; the others show once, few, many or a class for expanded clones.

-	TRBV7-6	TRBJ2-3	CASSFYGGSGLTDTQYF
-	TRBV28	TRBJ2-1	CASRTGLNNEQFF
once	TRBV9	TRBJ2-2	CASSLGLHTGELFF
-	TRBV11-2	TRBJ2-7	CASSEIGNLVEQYF
-	TRBV10-3	TRBJ1-1	CAISAGTRETEAFF
-	TRBV28	TRBJ2-5	CASSIDRVWETQYF
-	TRBV5-1	TRBJ2-7	CASRQGAHEQYF
few	TRBV5-1	TRBJ2-6	CASSRDSAGANGLTF
-	TRBV2	TRBJ1-1	CASSYRGEGNLF
-	TRBV13	TRBJ2-1	CATRLAGGGEQFF
-	TRBV5-8	TRBJ2-1	CASSLGRGHEQFF
once	TRBV7-3	TRBJ2-1	CASSHREALYNEQFF
-	TRBV23-1	TRBJ1-5	CASSLRGNQPQHF
-	TRBV7-8	TRBJ2-6	CASRRLAGGANGLTF
-	TRBV5-1	TRBJ2-1	CASSPGSSGTHNEQFF